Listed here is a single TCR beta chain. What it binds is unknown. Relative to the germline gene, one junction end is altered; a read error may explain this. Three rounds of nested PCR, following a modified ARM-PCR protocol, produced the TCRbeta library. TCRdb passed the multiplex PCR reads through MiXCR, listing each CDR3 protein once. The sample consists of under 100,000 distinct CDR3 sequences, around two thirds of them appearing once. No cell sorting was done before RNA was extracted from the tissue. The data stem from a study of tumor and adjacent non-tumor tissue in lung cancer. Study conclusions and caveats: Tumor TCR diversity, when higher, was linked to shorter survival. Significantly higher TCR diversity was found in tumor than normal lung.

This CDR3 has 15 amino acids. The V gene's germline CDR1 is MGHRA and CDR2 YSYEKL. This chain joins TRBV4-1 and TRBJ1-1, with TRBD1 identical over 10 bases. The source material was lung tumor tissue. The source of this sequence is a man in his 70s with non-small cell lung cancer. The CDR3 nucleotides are TGCGCCAGTAGCCTACGGGACAGGGGACGAATTGAAGCTTTCTTT. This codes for CASSLRDRGRIEAFF.